This TCR beta chain was captured by sequencing in a study of blood T cells in healthy people across ages. Study-wide findings and caveats: Per million T cells, TCR beta diversity dropped roughly linearly as age increased.

A note on this clonotype: Its matching antigen is unknown.

Next came a second PCR, run for about 6 to 12 cycles, which used a sample-barcoded 5' primer along with a J-beta primer mix. A single record per CDR3 protein comes from TCRdb applying MiXCR to the 5' RACE reads. The table shows around 1,000,000 distinct CDR3 sequences, with 20% to 25% occurring only once. The same sample was also studied in work on T cells of mothers and their children. That study reports: Each donor was one of three healthy Caucasian mothers or one of their six children. Whatever RNA was extracted went entirely into cDNA synthesis, at around 1.6 ug per 15 ul. Each child gave some 3 million TCR beta CDR3 reads (each mother, over 9.5 million).

The sequenced material came from blood. This clonotype was obtained from a girl aged 2 to 10 in good health.

The CDR3 DNA reads TGTGCCAGCAGCCATTCCGGGACAGGGGTCGATCAGCCCCAGCATTTT. Its translation: CASSHSGTGVDQPQHF. The chain is built from TRBV3-1 and TRBJ1-5; 10 bases line up with TRBD1. This CDR3 has 16 residues. In germline, CDR1 is LGHDT, CDR2 YNNKEL (reference sequence). The V segment lost 3 bases and the J segment 5 bases; nucleotides outside the gene matches: 7.